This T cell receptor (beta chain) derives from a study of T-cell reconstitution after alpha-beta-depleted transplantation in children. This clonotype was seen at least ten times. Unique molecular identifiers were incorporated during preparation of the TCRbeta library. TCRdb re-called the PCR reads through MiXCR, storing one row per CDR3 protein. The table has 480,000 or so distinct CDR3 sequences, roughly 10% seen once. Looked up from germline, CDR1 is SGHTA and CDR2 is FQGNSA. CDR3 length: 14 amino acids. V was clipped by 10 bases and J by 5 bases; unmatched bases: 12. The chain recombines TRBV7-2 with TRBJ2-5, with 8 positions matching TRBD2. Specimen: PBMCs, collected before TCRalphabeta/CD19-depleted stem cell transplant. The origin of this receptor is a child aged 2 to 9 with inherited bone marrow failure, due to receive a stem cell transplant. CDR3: CATGGGFLEETQYF. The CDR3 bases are TGTGCCACCGGGGGGGGATTCTTGGAGGAGACCCAGTACTTC.